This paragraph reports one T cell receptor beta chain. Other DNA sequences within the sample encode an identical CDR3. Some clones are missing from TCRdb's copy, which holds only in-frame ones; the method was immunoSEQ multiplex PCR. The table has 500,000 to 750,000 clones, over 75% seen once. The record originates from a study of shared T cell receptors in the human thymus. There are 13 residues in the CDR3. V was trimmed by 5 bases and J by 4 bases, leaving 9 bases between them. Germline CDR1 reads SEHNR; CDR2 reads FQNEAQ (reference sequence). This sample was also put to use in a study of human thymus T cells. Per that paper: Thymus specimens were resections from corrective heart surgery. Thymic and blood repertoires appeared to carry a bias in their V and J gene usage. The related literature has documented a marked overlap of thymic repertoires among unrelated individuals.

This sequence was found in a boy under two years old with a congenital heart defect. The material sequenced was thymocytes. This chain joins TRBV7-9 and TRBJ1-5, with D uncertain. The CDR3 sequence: CASSLTGNQPQHF. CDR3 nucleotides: TGTGCCAGCAGCCTAACGGGAAATCAGCCCCAGCATTTT.